This T cell receptor (beta chain) was found in a study of blood T cells in healthy people across ages (dated by TCRdb to the mid-2010s). In terms of the full investigation: In model experiments, template switching captured about one uniquely barcoded TCR beta cDNA molecule for every two T cells. Donors were grouped into four age groups: young (average 16 years), middle-aged (about 40), aged (over 55) and long-lived (about 89). Donors of different ages were randomly distributed across sequencing lanes to avoid experimental bias. To track age-related changes in TCR beta repertoire diversity, the study relied on deep sequencing normalized with unique cDNA molecular identifiers. Using the same blood draw, the study looked at two additional independent replicas of 1 million unique cDNA reads for two donors, one aged 18 to 30 and the other aged 80 or older.

The germline V gene encodes CDR1 MNHEY and CDR2 SVGAGI. V is pruned by 5 bases and J by 7 bases, leaving 3 bases of the junction without a gene match. Counted from cysteine to phenylalanine, this CDR3 has 12 amino acids. Only the CDR3 part of the read is kept: 36 bases, read in frame from the first base. Systemically healthy Caucasian individuals from Russia, 39 in total and aged about 6 to 95 years, were included as donors. Approximately 9.3 milliliters of peripheral blood were collected from each donor into EDTA-treated Vacutainer tubes. Ficoll-Paque density-gradient centrifugation was used to isolate PBMCs, with at least 6.5 million obtained per sample. Total RNA, at least 6 micrograms per sample, was extracted from PBMCs with Trizol reagent. Naive CD45RAhigh/CD27high T cell percentages were measured by flow cytometry on a PBMC aliquot from every donor. This clonotype has more than one count but fewer than ten. Its antigen is currently not known. Qualities for individual bases were not recorded, and no much larger clone is one base off.

Libraries were made using 5' RACE. The data were produced on an Illumina HiSeq 2500. A second roughly 6 to 12 cycle PCR used a sample-barcoded 5' primer and a J-beta primer mix. A template-switch 5' adaptor carrying 12 random nucleotides introduced a unique molecular identifier onto each TCR beta cDNA molecule. At least 2.5 million CDR3-containing paired-end reads were obtained from each sample. The Mint cDNA synthesis kit, primed by a TRBC-specific oligonucleotide, was used to synthesize first-strand cDNA from all RNA. After uracil-DNA glycosylase treatment, a first 18-cycle PCR used universal primers M1SS and BC2_uni_R on all cDNA. Per the authors' processing: For normalization, 1 million high-quality reads, each with a distinct molecular identifier, were randomly selected from each sample. Reads sharing molecular identifiers were discarded rather than binned into consensus sequences. MiTCR, set to a Q25 quality threshold and the strictest error-elimination algorithm, was used for CDR3 identification, clonotype clustering and error correction. A nonparametric unseen species model with Euler transformation was used to estimate a lower bound on total TCR beta diversity. TCRdb handled the public reads itself, with Q25 trimming in fastp and clone calling in MiXCR, and kept productive beta chains. Duplicate CDR3 protein sequences are folded into a single record with the most common DNA and genes. The V and J calls were determined by TCRdb, not by the authors. This sample holds 550,000 to 800,000 distinct CDR3 sequences; roughly 30% were observed only once. The ten largest clones represent 15% to 17% of the sample.

The paper's findings and limits, for the study overall: Estimates of total diversity from one million sequenced T cells were regarded as lower bounds and underestimates. The long-lived group showed more naive CD4+ T cells, fewer expanded clones and increased TCR diversity than the aged group, suggesting age selection. Observed TCR beta diversity correlated strongly with the percentage of naive T cells measured by flow cytometry. Bulk unsorted PBMC profiling prevented conclusive comparison of naive and antigen-experienced compartments. Because donor CMV infection status was unknown, age-related changes in expanded clonotypes were potentially confounded. As age increased, observed TCR beta diversity per million T cells dropped in a roughly linear way, and a significant reduction was already evident by age about 40.

Sequenced: blood. The V and J genes are TRBV6-5 and TRBJ1-1; 8 bases in between match TRBD1. This TCR derives from a woman aged 80 or older in good health. Donor details come from another sample of the same person, matched by shared clones. The CDR3 sequence is CASSRQGNEAFF. The nucleotide sequence is TGTGCCAGCAGTCGACAGGGGAATGAAGCTTTCTTT.